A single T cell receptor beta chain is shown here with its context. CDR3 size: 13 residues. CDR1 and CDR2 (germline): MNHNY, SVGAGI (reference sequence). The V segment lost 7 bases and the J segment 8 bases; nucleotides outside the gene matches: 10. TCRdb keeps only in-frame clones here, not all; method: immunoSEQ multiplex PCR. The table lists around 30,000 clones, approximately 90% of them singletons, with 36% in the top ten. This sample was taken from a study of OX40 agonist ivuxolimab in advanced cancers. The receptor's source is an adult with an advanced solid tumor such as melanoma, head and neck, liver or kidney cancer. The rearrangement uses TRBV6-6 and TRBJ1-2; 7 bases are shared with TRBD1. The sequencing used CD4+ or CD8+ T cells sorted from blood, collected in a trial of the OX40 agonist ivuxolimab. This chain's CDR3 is CASKGAVSEGYTF. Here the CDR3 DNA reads TGTGCCAGCAAGGGGGCGGTTTCGGAAGGCTACACCTTC.